This T cell receptor (beta chain) originates from a study of PD-1 blockade in classical Hodgkin lymphoma. Turning to this clone: The target antigen is unknown.

TCRdb's table, derived via immunoSEQ multiplex PCR, lists solely in-frame clones and lacks some. The sample lists about 13,000 clones; 92% were seen once. This CDR3 is 14 amino acids long. V lost 1 base and J 4 bases, leaving 7 bases between the germline ends. Germline loops: CDR1 ENHRY, CDR2 SYGVKD. Study-wide results and caveats: Complete responders had baseline diversity similar to newly diagnosed patients.

All the patients suffered relapse after autologous stem cell transplantation, and brentuximab vedotin exposure differed. The clonotype originates from a human donor with classical Hodgkin lymphoma. The sample consisted of peripheral blood mononuclear cells (PBMCs), taken at baseline. This chain connects TRBV10-3 to TRBJ1-4; D may be TRBD1 (5 bases). CDR3: CAISEWGVNEKLFF. Here the CDR3 DNA reads TGTGCCATCAGTGAGTGGGGGGTTAATGAAAAACTGTTTTTT.